This T cell receptor (beta chain) comes out of a study of blood T cell repertoires in COVID-19. About the study: The United States, Italy and Spain supplied acute and convalescent COVID-19 samples. PBMCs, B-cell-depleted T cells, or T cells were the source of the cDNA or gDNA that made up the material.

In the authors' methods: Amplification with reference gene primers provided the estimates of nucleated cell counts. TCRdb keeps only in-frame clones here, not all; method: immunoSEQ multiplex PCR. That table is the source of V, J and clone size, and D and trimming were worked out from the DNA. The sample lists about 210,000 clones, 65% to 90% occurring once. Seattle's enrolled individuals joined amid active infection and were then monitored longitudinally. The source material was peripheral blood. This receptor was taken from a woman between 70 and 85 years old with COVID-19, enrolled during active disease.

CDR3 sequence (DNA): TGTGCCAGCAGTTACCGGACAGGGAACACTGAAGCTTTCTTT. It specifies CASSYRTGNTEAFF. This chain connects TRBV6-5 to TRBJ1-1; TRBD1 agrees at 7 bases. The length of the CDR3 is 14 residues. Germline V gene lookup returns CDR1 MNHEY and CDR2 SVGAGI. The ends lost 2 bases at V and 1 base at J; junction bases unmatched: 1.